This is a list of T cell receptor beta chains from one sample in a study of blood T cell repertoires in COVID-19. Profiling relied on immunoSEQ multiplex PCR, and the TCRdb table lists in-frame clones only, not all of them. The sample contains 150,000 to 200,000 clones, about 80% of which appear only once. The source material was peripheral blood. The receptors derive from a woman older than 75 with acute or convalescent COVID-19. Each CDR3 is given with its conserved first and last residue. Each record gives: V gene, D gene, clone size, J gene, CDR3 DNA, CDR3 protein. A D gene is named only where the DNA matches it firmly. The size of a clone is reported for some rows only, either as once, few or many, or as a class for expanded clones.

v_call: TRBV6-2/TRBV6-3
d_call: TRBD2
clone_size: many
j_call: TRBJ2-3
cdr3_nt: TGTGCCAGCAGTTACTCGACTAGCGGGAGATCATCAGATACGCAGTATTTT
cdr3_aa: CASSYSTSGRSSDTQYF

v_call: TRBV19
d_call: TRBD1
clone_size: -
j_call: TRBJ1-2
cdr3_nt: TGTGCCAGTAGTATTTCCCGGGACAGGGTGGACTTCTATGGCTACACCTTC
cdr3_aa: CASSISRDRVDFYGYTF

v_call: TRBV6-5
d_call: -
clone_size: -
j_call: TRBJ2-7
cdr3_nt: TGTGCCAGCAGGGCGGGCACCGAAGACGAGCAGTACTTC
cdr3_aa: CASRAGTEDEQYF

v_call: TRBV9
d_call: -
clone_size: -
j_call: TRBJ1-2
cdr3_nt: TGTGCCAGCAGCGCGGGGTATGGCTACACCTTC
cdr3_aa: CASSAGYGYTF

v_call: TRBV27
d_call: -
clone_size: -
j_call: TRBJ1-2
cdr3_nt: TGTGCCAGCAGTCCAGACAGAAACTATGGCTACACCTTC
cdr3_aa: CASSPDRNYGYTF

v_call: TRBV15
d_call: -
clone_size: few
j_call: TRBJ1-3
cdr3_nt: TGTGCCACCGGCCAGGGCTCTGGAAACACCATATATTTT
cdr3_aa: CATGQGSGNTIYF

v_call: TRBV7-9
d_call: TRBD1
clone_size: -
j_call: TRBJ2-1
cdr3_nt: TGTGCCAGCAGCTTAGCCCAGGGGGATTATGAGCAGTTCTTC
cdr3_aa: CASSLAQGDYEQFF

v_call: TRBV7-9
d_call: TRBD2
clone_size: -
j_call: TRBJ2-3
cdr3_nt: TGTGCCAGCAGCCCAGGGACTAGCGGGGCGAGCACAGATACGCAGTATTTT
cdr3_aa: CASSPGTSGASTDTQYF

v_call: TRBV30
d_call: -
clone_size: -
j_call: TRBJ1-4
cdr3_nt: TGTGCCTGGAGTGTAAGAGGGCCTGGGGCTAATGAAAAACTGTTTTTT
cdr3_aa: CAWSVRGPGANEKLFF

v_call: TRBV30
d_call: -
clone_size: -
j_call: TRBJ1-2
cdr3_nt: TGTGCCTGGTCCATGACAGAGATCTATGGCTACACCTTC
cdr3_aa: CAWSMTEIYGYTF

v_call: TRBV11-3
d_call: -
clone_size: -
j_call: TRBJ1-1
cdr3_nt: TGTGCCAGCAGCCTAGAAGGGGCTGCTGAAGCTTTCTTT
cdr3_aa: CASSLEGAAEAFF

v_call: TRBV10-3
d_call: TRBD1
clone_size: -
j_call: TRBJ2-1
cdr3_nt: TGTGCCATCAGGACTTCGGGACAGGAAAATGAGCAGTTCTTC
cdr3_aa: CAIRTSGQENEQFF

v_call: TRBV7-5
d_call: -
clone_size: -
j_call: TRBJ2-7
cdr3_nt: TGTGTCAGAAGCTTAGCGGTTAGACAATCCTACGAGCAGTACTTC
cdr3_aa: CVRSLAVRQSYEQYF

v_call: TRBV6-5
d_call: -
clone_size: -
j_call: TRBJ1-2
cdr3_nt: TGTGCCAGCAGTTACTCGAAACAGGGCTATGGCTACACCTTC
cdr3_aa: CASSYSKQGYGYTF

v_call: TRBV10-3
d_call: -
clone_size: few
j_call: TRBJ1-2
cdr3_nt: TGTGCCATACCCCAGGGGAATGGCTACACCTTC
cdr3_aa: CAIPQGNGYTF